This TCR beta chain was retrieved from a study of early stage breast cancer tumors. The data were produced by immunoSEQ multiplex PCR, yet TCRdb's version contains in-frame clones alone and is incomplete. The table has more than 65,000 clones, 65% to 85% seen once. This clone has only one observation. Germline CDR1 is MNHEY and CDR2 is SVGAGI. V shed 0 bases and J shed 0 bases, with 6 bases lying between them. There are 15 residues in the CDR3. The sample taken for sequencing was blood. This receptor was obtained from a person aged 40 to 49 with breast cancer. The J gene is TRBJ1-3, the V gene TRBV6-5; D is ambiguous. CDR3: CASSYSAASGNTIYF. For the CDR3, the DNA is TGTGCCAGCAGTTACTCGGCAGCCTCTGGAAACACCATATATTTT.